This T cell receptor beta chain was found in a study of T cells in Graves' hyperthyroidism and ophthalmopathy. The germline gives CDR1 MNHEY, CDR2 SMNVEV (reference sequence). The CDR3 is made up of 14 amino acids. The ends were cut back, 6 bases at V and 13 bases at J, with 19 bases in the middle. TCR beta CDR3 regions were amplified from RNA transcripts. First-round RT-PCR targeting the TCR CDR3 was performed with the HTBI primer set. TCRdb recomputed calls from the multiplex PCR reads with MiXCR, one row per CDR3 protein. The repertoire holds approximately 570,000 distinct CDR3 sequences, with nearly 20% as singletons.

Specimen: blood. The clonotype originates from a man in his forties with Graves' ophthalmopathy. The chain recombines TRBV27 with TRBJ1-6, with D possibly being TRBD1 (5 bases). CDR3 sequence (DNA): TGTGCCAGCAGCCCCGCGGAGGGCGGGGCCCCCCTCCACTTT. Translated, it gives CASSPAEGGAPLHF.